The 5 T cell receptor beta chains listed next were all sequenced from one sample in a study of T-cell reconstitution after alpha-beta-depleted transplantation in children. Preparation of the TCRbeta library used unique molecular identifiers. TCRdb reprocessed the PCR reads with MiXCR, giving one entry per CDR3 protein. The data contain around 370,000 distinct CDR3 sequences, around 15% of them singletons. The specimen was PBMCs, mostly from graft donor cells, collected 360 days after TCRalphabeta/CD19-depleted stem cell transplant. The receptors come from a male patient between 2 and 15 years old who had a stem cell transplant for acute lymphoblastic leukemia, so the T cells may come from the graft donor.

This clonotype has more than one count but fewer than ten. V usage is TRBV28 and J usage is TRBJ1-6; TRBD1 agrees at 11 bases. There are 16 residues in the CDR3. J was trimmed by 10 bases and V by 5 bases; bases with no gene match: 10. The germline CDR1 and CDR2 sequences are MDHEN and SYDVKM. The CDR3 DNA follows: TGTGCCAGCAGTACCGCCGGGACAGGGGGGACCTCACCCCTCCACTTT. Its translation is CASSTAGTGGTSPLHF. The full variable domain, rest sourced from reference TRBV28 and TRBJ1-6, is DVKVTQSSRYLVKRTGEKVFLECVQDMDHENMFWYRQDPGLGLRLIYFSYDVKMKEKGDIPEGYSVSREKKERFSLILESASTNQTSMYLCASSTAGTGGTSPLHFGNGTRLTVT.

The chain carries TRBV5-1 and TRBJ1-1; TRBD1 agrees at 11 bases. Germline CDR1 reads SGHRS; CDR2 reads YFSETQ. V shed 3 bases, J shed 5 bases, and the junction held 9 bases outside the gene matches. The CDR3 runs 16 residues. CDR3: CASSYGLGQGVTEAFF. The CDR3, as DNA: TGCGCCAGCAGCTATGGCCTGGGACAGGGGGTTACTGAAGCTTTCTTT.

The chain is built from TRBV6-5 and TRBJ1-1; 7 nucleotides align to TRBD1. Germline trimming cut 5 bases from V and 11 bases from J; bases unmatched to any gene: 5. The CDR3 spans 11 residues. Germline V gives CDR1 MNHEY, CDR2 SVGAGI. CDR3 region: CASSTGAGAFF. The CDR3 DNA reads TGTGCCAGCAGTACAGGGGCGGGGGCTTTCTTT.

CDR3 residues: CASSPPGMGGSSYEQYF. The CDR3 bases are TGTGCCAGCAGCCCACCCGGTATGGGGGGGAGCTCCTACGAGCAGTACTTC. The chain combines TRBV7-6 with TRBJ2-7, with 7 positions matching TRBD2. V trimming: 5 bases; J trimming: 0 bases; junction bases outside the gene matches: 13. The CDR3 is 17 residues long. Germline-derived CDR1 and CDR2 are SGHVS and FNYEAQ.

This clonotype occurred a few times. V gene TRBV12-3 or TRBV12-4 combines with J gene TRBJ2-4; D uncertain. The CDR3 runs 14 residues. The ends were cut back, 5 bases at V and 7 bases at J, with 15 bases in the middle. CDR3 in amino acids: CASSVRVLRNIQYF. CDR3 nucleotide sequence: TGTGCCAGCAGTGTAAGGGTCCTTAGGAACATTCAGTACTTC.